This T cell receptor beta chain was captured in a study of monozygotic twins with inflammatory bowel disease. Findings of the study overall: Relative clonotype sharing with others was diminished in IBD patients versus healthy twins, particularly with disease activity.

Total RNA from whole blood was isolated with no T cell sorting. Worth noting for this clonotype: Antigen specificity is unknown.

TCRdb derives one entry per CDR3 protein from the 5' RACE reads, leaving out DNA. Its clone listing holds 170,000 or so distinct CDR3 sequences. Germline loops: CDR1 LNHDA, CDR2 SQIVND (reference sequence). CDR3 length: 13 amino acids. Sequencing was performed on blood. V is TRBV19 and J is TRBJ2-1. This sequence originates from a human donor with ulcerative colitis or Crohn's disease, or a healthy co-twin of an affected twin (not recorded which). This CDR3 reads CASKAGTYNEQFF.